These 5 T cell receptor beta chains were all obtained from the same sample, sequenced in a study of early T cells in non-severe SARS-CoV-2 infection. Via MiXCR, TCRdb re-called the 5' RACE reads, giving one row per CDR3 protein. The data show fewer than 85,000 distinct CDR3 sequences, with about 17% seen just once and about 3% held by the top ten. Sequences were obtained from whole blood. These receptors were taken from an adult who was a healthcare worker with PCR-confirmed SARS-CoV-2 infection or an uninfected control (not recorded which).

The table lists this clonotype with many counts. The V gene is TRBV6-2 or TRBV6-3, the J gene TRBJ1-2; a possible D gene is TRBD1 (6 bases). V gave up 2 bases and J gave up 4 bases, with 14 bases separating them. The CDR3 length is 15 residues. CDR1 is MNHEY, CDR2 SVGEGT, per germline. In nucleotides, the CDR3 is TGTGCCAGCAGTTACCCCAACTACAGGGCCTATGGCTACACCTTC. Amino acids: CASSYPNYRAYGYTF.

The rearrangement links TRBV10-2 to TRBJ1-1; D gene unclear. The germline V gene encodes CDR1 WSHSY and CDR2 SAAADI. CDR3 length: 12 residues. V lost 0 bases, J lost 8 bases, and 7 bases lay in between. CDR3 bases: TGCGCCAGCAGTGAGTCATTGCTAGAAGCTTTCTTT. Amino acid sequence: CASSESLLEAFF.

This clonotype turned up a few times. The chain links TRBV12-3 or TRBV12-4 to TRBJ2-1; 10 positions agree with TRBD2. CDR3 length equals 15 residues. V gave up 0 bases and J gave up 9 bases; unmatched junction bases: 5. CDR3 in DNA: TGTGCCAGCAGTTTAGCGGCTAGCGGGAGACTTGAGCAGTTCTTC. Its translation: CASSLAASGRLEQFF.

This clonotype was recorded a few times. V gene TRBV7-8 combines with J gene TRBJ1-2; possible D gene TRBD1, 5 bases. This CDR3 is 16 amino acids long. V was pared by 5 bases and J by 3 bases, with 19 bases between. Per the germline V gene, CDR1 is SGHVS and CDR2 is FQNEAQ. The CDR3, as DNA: TGTGCCAGCAGCGAGGGACTCCCGGGGCATCACTATGGCTACACCTTC. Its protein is CASSEGLPGHHYGYTF.

CDR3 loop: CATKKAGEIEAFF. For the CDR3, the DNA is TGTGCCACCAAAAAAGCAGGAGAAATTGAAGCTTTCTTT. The chain uses TRBV12-3 or TRBV12-4 and TRBJ1-1; D is unresolved. CDR3 length: 13 amino acids. Trimming took off 10 bases at V and 7 bases at J, with 19 bases between the two ends.